Listed here are 25 T cell receptor beta chains from one sample, sequenced in a study of blood T cells in healthy people across ages. The use of a sample-barcoded 5' primer and a J-beta primer mix characterized a second PCR of about 7 to 12 cycles. One entry per CDR3 protein results from TCRdb running MiXCR on the 5' RACE reads. The table lists 700,000 or so distinct CDR3 sequences, 22% of them singletons, with less than 25% in the top ten. Sequencing was performed on blood. The receptors were sampled from a man aged 65 to 85 in good health.

The chain recombines TRBV2 with TRBJ1-1, with a weak D call TRBD1 (5 bases). This CDR3 comprises 16 residues. Trimming removed 7 bases from V and 4 bases from J, with 22 bases in between. Per the germline V gene, CDR1 is SNHLY and CDR2 is FYNNEI. CDR3 in amino acids: CASTRLGPLAATEAFF. CDR3 nucleotide sequence: TGTGCCAGCACCAGACTGGGGCCCTTGGCTGCCACTGAAGCTTTCTTT.

This clonotype has more than one count but fewer than ten. V and J are TRBV10-2 and TRBJ2-7; 11 nucleotides agree with TRBD2. The CDR3 spans 16 residues. CDR1 is WSHSY and CDR2 is SAAADI in the germline V gene. V was pared by 2 bases and J by 2 bases, with 5 bases of the junction left unmatched. The CDR3 DNA reads TGCGCCAGCAGTGAGGCCCTACTAGCGGGAGCCTACGAGCAGTACTTC. It is translated as CASSEALLAGAYEQYF.

The gene calls are TRBV6-5 and TRBJ2-1; D is possibly TRBD1 (6 bases). The germline gives CDR1 MNHEY, CDR2 SVGAGI. The CDR3 has 18 amino acids. Trimming left V 2 bases short and J 4 bases short, with 21 bases between. The CDR3 region has the DNA TGTGCCAGCAGTTACGGGTCTTTCGGGACACCAGGGTACAATGAGCAGTTCTTC. Translating it yields CASSYGSFGTPGYNEQFF.

J is TRBJ1-2 and V is TRBV29-1; 9 positions agree with TRBD1. Losses at the gene ends were 3 bases for V and 6 bases for J; bases not matched to a gene: 5. Germline V gives CDR1 SQVTM, CDR2 ANQGSEA. This CDR3 comprises 13 residues. As DNA, the CDR3 is TGCAGCGTTGATGGGACAGGGTCTGATGGCTACACCTTC. Translated, it gives CSVDGTGSDGYTF.

The V and J genes are TRBV27 and TRBJ1-1, with D possibly being TRBD1 (5 bases). Germline loops: CDR1 MNHEY, CDR2 SMNVEV (reference sequence). The CDR3 is 13 amino acids. Deletions cut 5 bases from V and 5 bases from J, with 12 bases between. The CDR3 sequence is CASSEQGRTEAFF. Here the CDR3 DNA reads TGTGCCAGCAGTGAGCAGGGTCGAACTGAAGCTTTCTTT.

The chain carries TRBV3-1 and TRBJ1-3; D gene unclear. Germline V gene data show CDR1 as LGHDT and CDR2 as YNNKEL (reference sequence). V was cut by 0 bases and J by 2 bases, with 8 bases left in between. This CDR3 contains 15 residues. CDR3 residues: CASSQEGVPGNTIYF. CDR3 coding DNA: TGTGCCAGCAGCCAAGAGGGTGTACCTGGAAACACCATATATTTT.

V is TRBV5-1 and J is TRBJ1-2; the match to TRBD1 covers 7 bases. Trimming at V came to 0 bases and at J to 6 bases, leaving 5 bases not matched to a gene. Looked up from germline, CDR1 is SGHRS and CDR2 is YFSETQ. This CDR3 has 14 amino acids. CDR3 in amino acids: CASSLVVQGDGYTF. DNA for the CDR3: TGCGCCAGCAGCTTGGTTGTGCAGGGGGATGGCTACACCTTC.

J is TRBJ2-3 and V is TRBV10-3, with D perhaps assigned TRBD1 or TRBD2 (5 bases each). Trimming left V 5 bases short and J 3 bases short, with 15 bases between. The CDR3 sequence is 15 residues long. Germline V gene lookup returns CDR1 ENHRY and CDR2 SYGVKD. The CDR3 here is CAISRGGEGTDTQYF. The DNA for the CDR3 is TGTGCCATCAGTCGCGGCGGAGAGGGGACAGATACGCAGTATTTT.

This chain joins TRBV6-5 and TRBJ2-1; D possibly matches TRBD1 or TRBD2 (6 bases each). Between the trimmed V and J ends, which lost 6 bases and 7 bases, there was a span of 22 bases. Looked up from germline, CDR1 is MNHEY and CDR2 is SVGAGI. The CDR3 consists of 16 residues. In nucleotides, the CDR3 is TGTGCCAGCAGCTGGGGGCTTGTGGGGGCGGGGAATGAGCAGTTCTTC. Translating gives CASSWGLVGAGNEQFF.

The chain is built from TRBV5-6 and TRBJ1-2; 9 bases agree with TRBD1. The CDR3 is made up of 14 amino acids. Germline lookup yields CDR1 SGHDT and CDR2 YYEEEE. After removal of 3 bases from V and 4 bases from J, the junction contained 4 bases not matched to a gene. DNA of the CDR3: TGTGCCAGCAGCTGGGACAGGGTAACCTATGGCTACACCTTC. It yields the protein CASSWDRVTYGYTF.

J is TRBJ1-1 and V is TRBV29-1; no clear D gene. The CDR3 consists of 11 residues. With 6 bases removed from V and 7 bases from J, the gap between germline ends came to 12 bases. Germline V gives CDR1 SQVTM, CDR2 ANQGSEA. CDR3 sequence: CSVNRNFEAFF. The CDR3 bases are TGCAGCGTCAACAGAAACTTTGAAGCTTTCTTT.

This clonotype was counted between two and nine times. Germline is not matched at one junction end, which may reflect a read error. The chain joins TRBV7-8 to TRBJ2-6, with D tentatively TRBD1 (5 bases). This CDR3 has 14 amino acids. CDR1 is SGHVS and CDR2 is FQNEAQ in the germline V gene. The CDR3 DNA reads as TGTGCCAGCAGCGCCGTCTCTGGGGCCAGCGTCCTGACTTTC. It codes for CASSAVSGASVLTF.

Worth noting for this clonotype: One end of the junction fails to match germline, which may point to a read error. This chain connects TRBV5-1 to TRBJ2-5, with D perhaps TRBD2 (6 bases). The CDR3 is 14 amino acids. Germline CDR1 SGHRS, CDR2 YFSETQ. CDR3 DNA sequence: TGCGCCAGCAGCTTGGGGGACTTCCAAGGGACCCAGTACTTC. Its protein product is CASSLGDFQGTQYF.

The rearrangement uses TRBV10-3 and TRBJ2-7; D not resolved. Trimming took 0 bases from V and 5 from J, leaving 11 bases between them. Germline CDR1 and CDR2: ENHRY and SYGVKD. The CDR3 has 14 residues. The CDR3 loop reads CAISESMILDEQYF. CDR3 bases: TGTGCCATCAGTGAGTCGATGATCCTAGACGAGCAGTACTTC.

This clonotype was counted only a few times. CDR3 residues: CASSPKGLEKTDTQYF. The DNA for the CDR3 is TGTGCCAGCAGCCCTAAGGGACTCGAGAAGACAGATACGCAGTATTTT. This chain joins TRBV7-9 and TRBJ2-3, with a weak D call TRBD2 (6 bases). V was cut by 5 bases and J by 3 bases, with 18 bases left in between. Germline CDR1 SEHNR, CDR2 FQNEAQ (reference sequence). The CDR3 spans 16 residues.

V and J are TRBV28 and TRBJ2-3; D is tentatively TRBD1 or TRBD2 (6 bases each). The CDR3 consists of 15 residues. Germline V gene data show CDR1 as MDHEN and CDR2 as SYDVKM. The V end lost 3 bases, the J end lost 5 bases, and 15 bases lay between the germline ends. Written as DNA, the CDR3 is TGTGCCAGCAGTTTGTGGGCCCGGGGGCAAGATACGCAGTATTTT. Translation: CASSLWARGQDTQYF.

The sample holds many counts of this clonotype. The chain recombines TRBV11-1 with TRBJ2-1, with D uncertain. V was trimmed by 6 bases and J by 3 bases, leaving 9 bases between them. Germline loops: CDR1 SGHAT, CDR2 FQDESV (reference sequence). The CDR3 totals 13 residues. The CDR3 here is CASSSDRYNEQFF. The CDR3 region has the DNA TGTGCCAGCAGTTCCGACCGCTACAATGAGCAGTTCTTC.

Comments on this clonotype: At one of its ends the junction is not consistent with the germline gene, which may arise from a read error. The J gene is TRBJ2-5, the V gene TRBV9, with TRBD2 identical over 8 bases. This CDR3 region has 16 residues. Germline V gives CDR1 SGDLS, CDR2 YYNGEE. Here the CDR3 DNA reads TGTGCCAGCAGCTTCTCAGCGGGAGCTACCCAAGAGACCCAGTCCTTC. Residues: CASSFSAGATQETQSF. Filled out from reference TRBV9 and TRBJ2-5, the complete variable domain reads DSGVTQTPKHLITATGQRVTLRCSPRSGDLSVYWYQQSLDQGLQFLIQYYNGEERAKGNILERFSAQQFPDLHSELNLSSLELGDSALYFCASSFSAGATQETQSFGPGTRLLVL.

This clonotype was counted only a few times. This chain connects TRBV30 to TRBJ1-2; D remains ambiguous. Trimming removed 0 bases from V and 5 bases from J, with 7 bases in between. This CDR3 has 12 residues. CDR1 is GTSNPN, CDR2 SVGIG, per germline (reference sequence). The CDR3 protein is CAWSVQQYGYTF. CDR3 coding DNA: TGTGCCTGGAGTGTTCAACAGTATGGCTACACCTTC.

This clonotype came up a few times. This rearrangement joins TRBV5-1 to TRBJ2-3; no firm D call. The CDR3 is made up of 14 amino acids. Trimming left V 3 bases short and J 6 bases short, with 14 bases between. In germline, CDR1 is SGHRS, CDR2 YFSETQ. The CDR3 here is CASSSTGTGDTQYF. CDR3 DNA: TGCGCCAGCAGCTCAACTGGAACTGGGGATACGCAGTATTTT.

The V call is TRBV20-1, the J call TRBJ1-1; no clear D gene. CDR3 length: 11 residues. The germline gives CDR1 DFQATT, CDR2 SNEGSKA (reference sequence). The V gene lost 5 bases and the J gene lost 4 bases, with 8 bases spanning the gap. This CDR3 reads CSARGFTEAFF. In DNA, the CDR3 is TGCAGTGCTCGAGGCTTCACTGAAGCTTTCTTT.

This clonotype was observed a handful of times. CDR3 amino acids: CASSFLAGVVSQETQYF. The DNA of the CDR3 is TGTGCCAGCAGTTTTCTTGCGGGAGTGGTTAGTCAAGAGACCCAGTACTTC. The gene calls are TRBV12-3 or TRBV12-4 and TRBJ2-5, with 7 bases matching TRBD2. This CDR3 is 17 amino acids long. V trimming: 3 bases; J trimming: 2 bases; junction bases outside the gene matches: 12.

V gene TRBV20-1 combines with J gene TRBJ2-5; a possible D gene is TRBD2 (6 bases). The better agreement between TRBJ2-1 and the DNA end casts doubt on the J call. The CDR3 is 15 amino acids. Germline V lookup: CDR1 DFQATT, CDR2 SNEGSKA (reference sequence). The DNA of the CDR3 is TGCAGTGCTAGGAATCGACGACTAGGGGTCGATGAGCAGTTCTTC. Translation gives CSARNRRLGVDEQFF.

In its sample, this clonotype was seen many times. The chain couples TRBV29-1 to TRBJ2-3, with TRBD2 matching over 10 bases. V lost 7 bases and J lost 6; bases outside the gene matches: 13. Germline loops: CDR1 SQVTM, CDR2 ANQGSEA. This CDR3 region has 15 residues. CDR3: CSAAEIAGGPDTQYF. CDR3 bases: TGCAGCGCCGCCGAAATAGCGGGAGGACCGGATACGCAGTATTTT.

This clonotype came up a few times. This chain links TRBV13 with TRBJ1-1; D may be TRBD1 (6 bases). Trimming removed 4 bases at V and 4 bases at J, with 25 bases between. CDR1 and CDR2 from the germline V gene are PRHDT and FYEKMQ (reference sequence). The CDR3 runs 18 residues. CDR3 sequence reads: CASSSGSGQGGGRTEAFF. CDR3 nucleotide sequence: TGTGCCAGCAGCTCGGGTAGTGGTCAGGGCGGGGGCCGCACTGAAGCTTTCTTT.